A single sample is the source of the 32 T cell receptor beta chains below, sequenced in a study of cytomegalovirus exposure and HLA in healthy donors. Libraries were prepared by immunoSEQ multiplex PCR; TCRdb keeps only in-frame clonotypes and omits some of them. The table lists roughly 180,000 clones, 75% to 90% of them singletons, with over 5.5% in the top ten. Sequencing input: PBMCs. The receptors derive from a man between 18 and 35 years old in good health and CMV-seropositive.

This clone appeared a single time. The chain recombines TRBV29-1 with TRBJ1-2; 9 bases agree with TRBD1. Germline trimming cut 3 bases from V and 1 base from J; bases unmatched to any gene: 3. The CDR3 length is 14 residues. In germline, CDR1 is SQVTM, CDR2 ANQGSEA. CDR3 sequence (DNA): TGCAGCGTTGATAGGACAGGGGATAACTATGGCTACACCTTC. This gives the protein CSVDRTGDNYGYTF.

This clone appeared a single time. This sequence joins TRBV4-3 and TRBJ2-7; TRBD2 matches 12 bases. Losses at the gene ends were 1 base for V and 6 bases for J; bases not matched to a gene: 4. The CDR3 totals 15 residues. Germline loops: CDR1 LGHNA, CDR2 YSLEER. This CDR3 is CASSQATSGRREQYF. Written as DNA, the CDR3 is TGCGCCAGCAGCCAAGCTACTAGCGGGAGGCGCGAGCAGTACTTC.

In its sample, this clone was seen once. This chain connects TRBV5-1 to TRBJ2-5; no definite D call. Germline V gene lookup returns CDR1 SGHRS and CDR2 YFSETQ. V was trimmed by 4 bases and J by 0 bases, leaving 7 bases between them. CDR3 length: 13 residues. CDR3 in DNA: TGCGCCAGCAGCCCCCGGTACCAAGAGACCCAGTACTTC. It specifies CASSPRYQETQYF.

V gene TRBV7-3 combines with J gene TRBJ2-1; 9 bases are shared with TRBD1. The CDR3 has 14 amino acids. Germline CDR1 reads SGHTA; CDR2 reads FQGTGA. V lost 5 bases and J lost 3; bases outside the gene matches: 2. The CDR3 bases are TGTGCCAGCAGCCCGACAGGGGGCTACAATGAGCAGTTCTTC. It codes for CASSPTGGYNEQFF.

The chain uses TRBV29-1 and TRBJ2-2; D is unclear. This CDR3 has 14 amino acids. Trimming stripped 1 base from V and 2 bases from J, with 8 bases between. Looked up from germline, CDR1 is SQVTM and CDR2 is ANQGSEA. For the CDR3, the DNA is TGCAGCGTTGAAGTTGGCCGTAACACCGGGGAGCTGTTTTTT. This encodes CSVEVGRNTGELFF.

CDR3 sequence: CASSPRMGDRRNTGELFF. CDR3 DNA: TGTGCCAGCAGCCCTCGGATGGGGGACAGGAGAAACACCGGGGAGCTGTTTTTT. The chain couples TRBV11-3 to TRBJ2-2, with TRBD1 identical over 8 bases. The CDR3 extends over 18 amino acids. CDR1 is SGHNT and CDR2 is YENEEA in the germline V gene. Trimming took 5 bases from V and 2 from J; bases not matched to a gene: 13.

The chain recombines TRBV9 with TRBJ2-2; 9 bases fit TRBD1. From germline, CDR1 is SGDLS and CDR2 YYNGEE. Trimming took 3 bases from V and 4 from J; bases not matched to a gene: 4. This CDR3 has 15 amino acids. The CDR3 loop reads CASSGDRESTGELFF. The DNA for the CDR3 is TGTGCCAGCAGCGGGGACAGGGAGAGCACCGGGGAGCTGTTTTTT.

This chain links TRBV5-5 with TRBJ2-1, with TRBD1 matching 8 bases. Looked up from germline, CDR1 is SGHKS and CDR2 is YYEKEE (reference sequence). Trimming took 5 bases from V and 7 from J; bases not matched to a gene: 11. The CDR3 has 15 residues. CDR3 amino acids: CASRHGQGVHNEQFF. The CDR3 DNA reads as TGTGCCAGCAGGCACGGACAGGGAGTTCATAATGAGCAGTTCTTC. Complete variable domain (other parts from reference TRBV5-5 and TRBJ2-1): DAGVTQSPTHLIKTRGQQVTLRCSPISGHKSVSWYQQVLGQGPQFIFQYYEKEERGRGNFPDRFSARQFPNYSSELNVNALLLGDSALYLCASRHGQGVHNEQFFGPGTRLTVL.

This clone appeared a single time. This chain links TRBV7-9 with TRBJ1-2, with D possibly matching TRBD1 (6 bases). Germline V lookup: CDR1 SEHNR, CDR2 FQNEAQ (reference sequence). CDR3 length: 18 residues. V was trimmed by 0 bases and J by 0 bases, leaving 17 bases between them. The CDR3 DNA follows: TGTGCCAGCAGCTTAGCGTCGTCAGGGGCAATAGCTAACTATGGCTACACCTTC. Its protein product is CASSLASSGAIANYGYTF.

The chain joins TRBV4-3 to TRBJ2-7; the D gene is possibly TRBD2 (5 bases). V lost 1 base and J 6 bases, leaving 7 bases between the germline ends. From germline, CDR1 is LGHNA and CDR2 YSLEER. The CDR3 is made up of 12 amino acids. CDR3: CASSQGRAEQYF. CDR3 coding DNA: TGCGCCAGCAGCCAAGGGCGGGCCGAGCAGTACTTC.

V gene TRBV29-1 combines with J gene TRBJ2-1; 12 bases line up with TRBD2. CDR1 and CDR2 from the germline V gene are SQVTM and ANQGSEA. The CDR3 is 13 amino acids. Trimming at V came to 7 bases and at J to 7 bases, leaving 5 bases not matched to a gene. CDR3 in DNA: TGCAGCGCGACTAGCGGGAGACCGAATGAGCAGTTCTTC. This gives the protein CSATSGRPNEQFF.

The rearrangement links TRBV5-1 to TRBJ2-3; D is undetermined. This CDR3 contains 13 residues. Germline CDR1 is SGHRS and CDR2 is YFSETQ. Trimming took off 4 bases at V and 1 base at J, with 7 bases between the two ends. The CDR3 DNA reads TGCGCCAGCAGCGGGCAGGGCACAGATACGCAGTATTTT. Translated, it gives CASSGQGTDTQYF.

This clone was found a few times. The V call is TRBV5-1, the J call TRBJ2-7, with 8 bases identical to TRBD2. CDR1 and CDR2 (germline): SGHRS, YFSETQ. The CDR3 has 14 residues. Trimming removed 4 bases from V and 5 bases from J; junction bases left unmatched: 8. CDR3 sequence: CASSAVSGIDEQYF. CDR3 nucleotides: TGCGCCAGCAGCGCCGTTAGCGGGATCGACGAGCAGTACTTC.

V gene TRBV9 combines with J gene TRBJ1-2; D remains ambiguous. This CDR3 contains 12 residues. Trimming left V 4 bases short and J 3 bases short, with 7 bases between. The V gene's germline CDR1 is SGDLS and CDR2 YYNGEE. As DNA, the CDR3 is TGTGCCAGCAGCCCTATCCACTATGGCTACACCTTC. Its protein is CASSPIHYGYTF.

This sequence joins TRBV23-1 and TRBJ1-2; TRBD1 might be the D (6 bases). TRBV23-1 is given ORF status, its function remaining uncertain. Trimming left V 3 bases short and J 1 base short, with 15 bases between. The CDR3 sequence is 16 residues long. The CDR3 protein is CASSHPGQSLNYGYTF. As DNA, the CDR3 is TGCGCCAGCAGTCACCCCGGACAGTCACTTAACTATGGCTACACCTTC.

The V and J genes are TRBV6-5 and TRBJ1-2; D perhaps matches TRBD1 (5 bases). CDR1 and CDR2 (germline): MNHEY, SVGAGI. This CDR3 is 15 amino acids long. V gave up 0 bases and J gave up 2 bases, with 10 bases separating them. In DNA, the CDR3 is TGTGCCAGCAGTTACTCGCGGGGGAAAAACTATGGCTACACCTTC. It is translated as CASSYSRGKNYGYTF.

This rearrangement joins TRBV18 to TRBJ1-4; D uncertain. V shed 1 base and J shed 0 bases, with 18 bases lying between them. Germline values: CDR1 KGHSH, CDR2 LQKENI. CDR3 length: 19 amino acids. The CDR3 reads CASSPLAALSPATNEKLFF. The CDR3 region has the DNA TGTGCCAGCTCACCACTGGCAGCGTTGTCCCCTGCAACTAATGAAAAACTGTTTTTT.

This clone was seen a single time. The chain is built from TRBV28 and TRBJ2-1, with 8 positions matching TRBD2. Per germline, CDR1 MDHEN and CDR2 SYDVKM. The CDR3 extends over 14 amino acids. The junction had 9 bases not matched to a gene; V was cut back by 6 bases and J by 8 bases. CDR3 sequence (DNA): TGTGCCAGCAGCCCAAACCAGCGGGAGTATGAGCAGTTCTTC. It translates to CASSPNQREYEQFF. The variable domain in full, completed from reference TRBV28 and TRBJ2-1, reads DVKVTQSSRYLVKRTGEKVFLECVQDMDHENMFWYRQDPGLGLRLIYFSYDVKMKEKGDIPEGYSVSREKKERFSLILESASTNQTSMYLCASSPNQREYEQFFGPGTRLTVL.

This clone appeared a few times. The chain combines TRBV30 with TRBJ2-7; 11 nucleotides match TRBD2. The CDR3 loop spans 16 amino acids. Germline V gene lookup returns CDR1 GTSNPN and CDR2 SVGIG (reference sequence). Germline trimming cut 2 bases from V and 3 bases from J; bases unmatched to any gene: 9. The CDR3 nucleotides read TGTGCCTGGAGTCCTATCTCGACTAGCGGGATCTACGAGCAGTACTTC. It specifies CAWSPISTSGIYEQYF.

This clone was found a few times. This chain connects TRBV10-1 to TRBJ2-2; perhaps TRBD2 as D (5 bases). The CDR3 contains 15 residues. Germline CDR1 WNHNN, CDR2 SYGVQD (reference sequence). Trimming cost V 7 bases and J 1 base, with 13 bases left between them. CDR3: CASISYRGNTGELFF. The DNA for the CDR3 is TGCGCCAGCATTTCATATCGGGGGAACACCGGGGAGCTGTTTTTT.

This chain links TRBV7-8 with TRBJ2-1; TRBD2 matches 9 bases. CDR3 size: 20 residues. With V trimmed by 2 bases and J by 1 base, 15 bases remained unmatched. In germline, CDR1 is SGHVS, CDR2 FQNEAQ. The CDR3 spells CASSLPRLAGLSTSYNEQFF. The CDR3 DNA sequence: TGTGCCAGCAGCTTACCGCGGCTAGCGGGGTTGAGCACGTCCTACAATGAGCAGTTCTTC. Looking up the rest from reference TRBV7-8 and TRBJ2-1 gives the full variable domain: GAGVSQSPRYKVAKRGQDVALRCDPISGHVSLFWYQQALGQGPEFLTYFQNEAQLDKSGLPSDRFFAERPEGSVSTLKIQRTQQEDSAVYLCASSLPRLAGLSTSYNEQFFGPGTRLTVL.

This clone was observed once. This rearrangement joins TRBV28 to TRBJ2-7; TRBD2 matches at 14 bases. Trimming at V came to 6 bases and at J to 6 bases, leaving 7 bases not matched to a gene. Germline loops: CDR1 MDHEN, CDR2 SYDVKM. This CDR3 is built from 15 residues. CDR3 nucleotide sequence: TGTGCCAGCAGCCGACTAGCGGGAGGGAGGGGCGAGCAGTACTTC. Protein: CASSRLAGGRGEQYF.

In this sample, this clone turned up a few times. This chain links TRBV9 with TRBJ2-2; D unclear. Germline V CDR1 and CDR2: SGDLS, YYNGEE. Trimming left V 0 bases short and J 4 bases short, with 10 bases between. CDR3 length equals 15 residues. DNA for the CDR3: TGTGCCAGCAGCGTAGGGCCCCGTCCCACCGGGGAGCTGTTTTTT. Translating it yields CASSVGPRPTGELFF.

The V gene is TRBV29-1, the J gene TRBJ2-7; 7 bases agree with TRBD1. Germline V gene data show CDR1 as SQVTM and CDR2 as ANQGSEA. The V and J ends lost 7 bases and 0 bases, in that order; junction bases with no gene match: 12. The CDR3 sequence is 15 residues long. CDR3 region: CSGRTGASSSYEQYF. CDR3 nucleotide sequence: TGCAGCGGACGAACAGGGGCCAGTAGCTCCTACGAGCAGTACTTC.

The chain combines TRBV5-4 with TRBJ1-3, with unresolved D. The CDR3 runs to 17 residues. Trimming pared 3 bases from V and 0 bases from J, leaving 16 bases between. Per germline, CDR1 SGHNT and CDR2 YYREEE (reference sequence). The CDR3 is CASSSPGSHLSGNTIYF. Here the CDR3 DNA reads TGTGCCAGCAGCTCCCCTGGCTCACACCTCTCTGGAAACACCATATATTTT.

This rearrangement joins TRBV28 to TRBJ2-3; tentative D call: TRBD2 (5 bases). This CDR3 has 13 residues. Trimming removed 2 bases at V and 7 bases at J, with 10 bases between. The germline V gene encodes CDR1 MDHEN and CDR2 SYDVKM. CDR3 in amino acids: CASSLLGANTQYF. Written as DNA, the CDR3 is TGTGCCAGCAGTTTACTGGGAGCGAATACGCAGTATTTT.

The chain combines TRBV9 with TRBJ2-5; D may be TRBD1 (5 bases). With 3 bases removed from V and 6 bases from J, the gap between germline ends came to 12 bases. The germline gives CDR1 SGDLS, CDR2 YYNGEE. This CDR3 contains 13 residues. The CDR3 spells CASSGQGGQTQYF. DNA for the CDR3: TGTGCCAGCAGCGGTCAGGGTGGTCAGACCCAGTACTTC.

The chain has TRBV18 and TRBJ2-1, with TRBD2 matching 10 bases. Germline loops: CDR1 KGHSH, CDR2 LQKENI. V lost 6 bases and J lost 7; bases outside the gene matches: 18. The CDR3 spans 18 residues. The CDR3 loop reads CASSHQNSLAGARNEQFF. CDR3 in DNA: TGTGCCAGCTCTCACCAAAATTCCCTAGCGGGGGCACGTAATGAGCAGTTCTTC.

This clone has just a few counts. Other DNA sequences in the sample encode the same CDR3. The chain joins TRBV18 to TRBJ1-1; D is unresolved. The CDR3 has 13 amino acids. Trimming took 2 bases from V and 1 from J, leaving 5 bases between them. Germline assignment: CDR1 KGHSH and CDR2 LQKENI. Here the CDR3 reads CASSPGRNTEAFF. For the CDR3, the DNA is TGTGCCAGCTCACCAGGCCGGAACACTGAAGCTTTCTTT.

The chain employs TRBV18 and TRBJ2-7, with 8 bases lining up with TRBD1. Germline-derived CDR1 and CDR2 are KGHSH and LQKENI. V lost 1 base and J lost 6; bases outside the gene matches: 8. CDR3 size: 15 residues. CDR3 sequence reads: CASSPLAGTGSEQYF. The CDR3 DNA reads TGTGCCAGCTCACCACTTGCTGGGACAGGTTCCGAGCAGTACTTC.

As for this clone: This likely traces to a read error, being one base from a far larger clone. The same CDR3 can be traced to other DNA sequences in this sample. This chain links TRBV5-4 with TRBJ2-7, with D possibly matching TRBD2 (5 bases). The CDR3 covers 14 residues. V was shortened by 4 bases and J by 5 bases, with 16 bases between the two germline ends. CDR1 is SGHNT, CDR2 YYREEE, per germline (reference sequence). In DNA, the CDR3 is TGTGCCAGCAGCCAAGATGTCCCGGAGGACGAGCAGTACTTC. It translates to CASSQDVPEDEQYF.

The chain uses TRBV4-3 and TRBJ2-5; 10 bases match TRBD1. The V gene's germline CDR1 is LGHNA and CDR2 YSLEER. With V trimmed by 4 bases and J by 5 bases, 7 bases remained unmatched. This CDR3 is built from 15 residues. The CDR3 reads CASSLDRGPRETQYF. CDR3 DNA sequence: TGCGCCAGCAGCCTCGACAGGGGGCCAAGGGAGACCCAGTACTTC.